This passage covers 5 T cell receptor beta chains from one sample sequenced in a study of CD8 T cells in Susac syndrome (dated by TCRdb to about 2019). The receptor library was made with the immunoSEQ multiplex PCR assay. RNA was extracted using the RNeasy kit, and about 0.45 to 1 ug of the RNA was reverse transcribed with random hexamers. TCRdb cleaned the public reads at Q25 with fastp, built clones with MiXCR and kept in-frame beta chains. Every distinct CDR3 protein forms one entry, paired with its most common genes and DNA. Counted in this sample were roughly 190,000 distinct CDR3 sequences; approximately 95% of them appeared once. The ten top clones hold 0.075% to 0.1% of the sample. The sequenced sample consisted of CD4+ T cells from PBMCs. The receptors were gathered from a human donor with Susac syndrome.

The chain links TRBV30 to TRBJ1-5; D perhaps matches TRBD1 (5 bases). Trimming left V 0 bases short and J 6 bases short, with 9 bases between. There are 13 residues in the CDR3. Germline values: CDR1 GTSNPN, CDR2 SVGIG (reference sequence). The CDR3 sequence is CAWSVLGGQPQHF. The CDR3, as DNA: TGTGCCTGGAGTGTATTGGGGGGTCAGCCCCAGCATTTT.

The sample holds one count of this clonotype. The CDR3: CSATITSDTQYF. CDR3 DNA sequence: TGCAGCGCGACCATTACATCTGATACGCAGTATTTT. The V and J genes are TRBV29-1 and TRBJ2-3, with no clear D. V was clipped by 7 bases and J by 6 bases, with 14 bases between them. The CDR3 is 12 residues long. Germline V gene data show CDR1 as SQVTM and CDR2 as ANQGSEA.

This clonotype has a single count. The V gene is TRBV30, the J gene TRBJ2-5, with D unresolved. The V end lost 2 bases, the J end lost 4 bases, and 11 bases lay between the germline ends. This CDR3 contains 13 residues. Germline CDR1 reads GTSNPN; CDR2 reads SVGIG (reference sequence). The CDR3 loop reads CAWSPTDRETQYF. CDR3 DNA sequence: TGTGCCTGGAGTCCCACCGATCGAGAGACCCAGTACTTC.

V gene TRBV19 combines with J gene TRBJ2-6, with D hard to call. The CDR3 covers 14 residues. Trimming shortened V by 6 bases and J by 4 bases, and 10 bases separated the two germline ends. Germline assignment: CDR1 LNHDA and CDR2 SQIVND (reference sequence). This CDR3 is CASRPQTGANVLTF. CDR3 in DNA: TGTGCCAGTAGGCCCCAGACAGGGGCCAACGTCCTGACTTTC.

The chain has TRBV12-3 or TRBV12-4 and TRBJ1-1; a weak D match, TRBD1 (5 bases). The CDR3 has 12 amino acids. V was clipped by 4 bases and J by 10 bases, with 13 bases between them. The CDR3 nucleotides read TGTGCCAGCAGTTCCTCAGGGATCGGAGCTTTCTTT. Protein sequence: CASSSSGIGAFF.